The following is a TCR beta chain sequence with its context. This sample is part of a study of blood T cell repertoires in COVID-19. Study-level background: The United States, Italy and Spain supplied acute and convalescent COVID-19 samples. T cells, B-cell-depleted T cells, or PBMCs provided the cDNA or gDNA that served as material.

As originally analysed: Using reference gene primer amplification, nucleated cell counts were estimated. TCRdb's copy holds only in-frame clones and misses some; the assay was immunoSEQ multiplex PCR. The D gene and trimming were derived from the DNA, and the V and J assignments and clone size from that table. The sample gives 200,000 to 300,000 clones, about 82% of which show up once; around 6.4% is in the top ten. V shed 1 base and J 8 bases; nucleotides not matched to a gene: 9. There are 16 residues in the CDR3. Germline lookup yields CDR1 SGHDN and CDR2 FVKESK. This receptor was obtained from a woman in her sixties or seventies with active or convalescent COVID-19. The sequenced sample consisted of peripheral blood. V and J are TRBV14 and TRBJ1-4, with 8 nucleotides matching TRBD1. DNA for the CDR3: TGTGCCAGCAGCCAAGCTACCGGGACAGGCCGCGAAAAACTGTTTTTT. It specifies CASSQATGTGREKLFF. The whole variable domain, filled in from reference TRBV14 and TRBJ1-4, reads EAGVTQFPSHSVIEKGQTVTLRCDPISGHDNLYWYRRVMGKEIKFLLHFVKESKQDESGMPNNRFLAERTGGTYSTLKVQPAELEDSGVYFCASSQATGTGREKLFFGSGTQLSVL.